There are a few counts of the clone carrying this T cell receptor (beta chain). Clones were read by immunoSEQ multiplex PCR, and TCRdb kept only the in-frame ones, dropping some. The sample has roughly 100,000 clones; roughly 95% are singletons. The source of the sample is a study of technical replicates of blood from several donors. This CDR3 is 14 amino acids long. Germline loops: CDR1 SGHRS, CDR2 YFSETQ. The V gene end was trimmed by 0 bases and the J gene end by 5 bases; junction bases not matched to a gene: 4. The source of this sequence is a human donor in good health. The rearrangement uses TRBV5-1 and TRBJ1-1, with 7 bases that match TRBD1. The specimen was T cells isolated from PBMCs. DNA for the CDR3: TGCGCCAGCAGCTTGGATAGGGGGCAGACTGAAGCTTTCTTT. It yields the protein CASSLDRGQTEAFF. Combining the CDR3 with reference TRBV5-1 and TRBJ1-1 gives the whole variable domain KAGVTQTPRYLIKTRGQQVTLSCSPISGHRSVSWYQQTPGQGLQFLFEYFSETQRNKGNFPGRFSGRQFSNSRSEMNVSTLELGDSALYLCASSLDRGQTEAFFGQGTRLTVV.